These 9 T cell receptor beta chains were sequenced from one sample in a study of CD8+CD57+ T cells in acquired aplastic anemia. The template for TCR beta VDJ and CDR3 sequence profiling was genomic DNA. TCRdb passed the reads through MiXCR, listing each CDR3 protein once. The table lists approximately 130,000 distinct CDR3 sequences, 41% of them singletons. The sample comprised sorted CD4+, CD8+, or CD8+CD57+ T cells (not recorded which) from PBMCs. Receptors were obtained from a human donor in good health, serving as a control.

The rearrangement links TRBV2 to TRBJ1-5, with D maybe TRBD1 (6 bases). Trimming took 1 base from V and 11 from J, leaving 6 bases between them. CDR3 length: 11 residues. CDR1 is SNHLY and CDR2 is FYNNEI in the germline V gene. The chain's CDR3 is CASSEGDTQHF. The CDR3 bases are TGTGCCAGCAGTGAAGGGGACACCCAGCATTTT.

This chain joins TRBV5-5 and TRBJ2-7, with D possibly being TRBD1 (5 bases). The CDR3 has 13 residues. Germline CDR1 is SGHKS and CDR2 is YYEKEE (reference sequence). V was pared by 2 bases and J by 3 bases, with 9 bases between. The CDR3 is CASSLPQGYEQYF. CDR3 nucleotide sequence: TGTGCCAGCAGCTTACCGCAGGGCTACGAGCAGTACTTC.

J is TRBJ2-1 and V is TRBV20-1, with 8 bases lining up with TRBD2. With 7 bases clipped from V and 8 bases from J, the junction kept 7 bases outside the gene matches. Germline CDR1 and CDR2: DFQATT and SNEGSKA (reference sequence). CDR3 size: 12 residues. The CDR3 DNA reads as TGCAGTGTCCCGGGACTAGTCGATGAGCAGTTCTTC. It codes for CSVPGLVDEQFF.

The gene calls are TRBV2 and TRBJ1-2; a weak D match, TRBD1 (6 bases). From germline, CDR1 is SNHLY and CDR2 FYNNEI. Trimming removed 7 bases from V and 0 bases from J, with 12 bases in between. The CDR3 is 14 residues long. The CDR3 nucleotides read TGTGCCAGCACGCGGGACACGGCTAACTATGGCTACACCTTC. Translated: CASTRDTANYGYTF.

Details on this clonotype: Given the absence of the conserved phenylalanine or tryptophan at the CDR3 end, a read error is likely. V gene TRBV5-1 combines with J gene TRBJ1-6, with a possible D match to TRBD1 (6 bases). CDR3 length: 14 amino acids. Germline CDR1 reads SGHRS; CDR2 reads YFSETQ. V gave up 1 base and J gave up 10 bases, with 12 bases separating them. CDR3 sequence (DNA): TGCGCCAGCAGCTTGCAGGGGATCGGATCACCCCTCCACTCT. Its protein product is CASSLQGIGSPLHS.

The J gene is TRBJ1-5, the V gene TRBV15; the D gene is possibly TRBD1 (6 bases). CDR3 length: 16 residues. Trimming removed 0 bases at V and 6 bases at J, with 15 bases between. Per germline, CDR1 LNHNV and CDR2 YYDKDF (reference sequence). The CDR3 sequence: CATSRDTQGFRQPQHF. The CDR3, as DNA: TGTGCCACCAGCAGAGATACACAGGGATTTCGTCAGCCCCAGCATTTT.

The J gene is TRBJ1-1, the V gene TRBV6-1; D is undetermined. Trimming shortened V by 8 bases and J by 5 bases, and 12 bases separated the two germline ends. The CDR3 is 12 residues long. Germline V CDR1 and CDR2: MNHNS, SASEGT. CDR3: CASWEGRTEAFF. Here the CDR3 DNA reads TGTGCCAGCTGGGAGGGTCGGACTGAAGCTTTCTTT.

With regard to this clonotype: Its ends do not fully match the called genes, so a read error is possible. The rearrangement joins TRBV2 to TRBJ2-7; possible D gene TRBD2, 7 bases. The length of the CDR3 is 16 residues. Germline CDR1 SNHLY, CDR2 FYNNEI. The CDR3 DNA follows: TGCGCCAGCAGCCCCTCTAGGGGGGGGGGCCCGTACGAGCAGTACTTC. It yields the protein CASSPSRGGGPYEQYF.

In its sample, this clonotype was seen many times. The chain recombines TRBV9 with TRBJ2-2; no firm D call. Trimming left V 0 bases short and J 1 base short, with 7 bases between. This CDR3 is 15 amino acids long. Per germline, CDR1 SGDLS and CDR2 YYNGEE. CDR3 amino acids: CASSVAGVNTGELFF. CDR3 DNA: TGTGCCAGCAGCGTAGCTGGGGTGAACACCGGGGAGCTGTTTTTT.